Presented here are 32 T cell receptor beta chains from one specimen sequenced in a study of T cell responses to AZD1222 COVID-19 vaccine. The method was immunoSEQ multiplex PCR; TCRdb's version includes in-frame clones alone and lacks a portion of them. The sample includes some 130,000 clones, approximately 92% of them seen just once. The specimen was peripheral blood, collected 28 days after the second AZD1222 dose. These receptors were obtained from an adult who received the AZD1222 COVID-19 vaccine.

The chain links TRBV5-1 to TRBJ2-3; tentative D call: TRBD1 (5 bases). V was clipped by 3 bases and J by 0 bases, with 14 bases between them. This CDR3 is 16 amino acids long. Per germline, CDR1 SGHRS and CDR2 YFSETQ. This CDR3 is CASSSRQTASTDTQYF. In DNA form, the CDR3 reads TGCGCCAGCAGCTCCCGACAGACAGCTAGCACAGATACGCAGTATTTT.

The chain joins TRBV5-1 to TRBJ1-6; D is possibly TRBD1 (6 bases). CDR1 and CDR2 (germline): SGHRS, YFSETQ. The germline V and J ends were trimmed by 0 bases and 7 bases, with 11 bases remaining between them. The CDR3 sequence is 15 residues long. In DNA form, the CDR3 reads TGCGCCAGCAGCTTGGCCCAGCAGGGGAATTCACCCCTCCACTTT. Encoded protein: CASSLAQQGNSPLHF. Full variable domain (rest looked up from reference TRBV5-1 and TRBJ1-6): KAGVTQTPRYLIKTRGQQVTLSCSPISGHRSVSWYQQTPGQGLQFLFEYFSETQRNKGNFPGRFSGRQFSNSRSEMNVSTLELGDSALYLCASSLAQQGNSPLHFGNGTRLTVT.

The chain employs TRBV30 and TRBJ1-4; D remains unclear. In germline, CDR1 is GTSNPN, CDR2 SVGIG (reference sequence). Trimming left V 0 bases short and J 3 bases short, with 8 bases between. This CDR3 region has 14 residues. This chain's CDR3 is CAWSVTGPNEKLFF. The CDR3 bases are TGTGCCTGGAGTGTAACGGGCCCTAATGAAAAACTGTTTTTT.

This clone has just one count. V and J are TRBV5-4 and TRBJ1-1, with D unresolved. The CDR3 totals 15 residues. Trimming took 0 bases from V and 0 from J, leaving 9 bases between them. CDR1 SGHNT and CDR2 YYREEE come from the germline V gene (reference sequence). The CDR3 DNA reads TGTGCCAGCAGCTTGGCGGCAGCAATGAACACTGAAGCTTTCTTT. As protein: CASSLAAAMNTEAFF.

The J gene is TRBJ2-3, the V gene TRBV30, with D uncertain. Germline V gene data show CDR1 as GTSNPN and CDR2 as SVGIG (reference sequence). V was trimmed by 2 bases and J by 0 bases, leaving 12 bases between them. This CDR3 comprises 15 residues. The CDR3 reads CAWSHPLHSTDTQYF. CDR3 bases: TGTGCCTGGAGTCATCCCCTCCACAGCACAGATACGCAGTATTTT.

The chain is built from TRBV19 and TRBJ2-5; 10 positions agree with TRBD1. V shed 5 bases and J 5 bases; nucleotides not matched to a gene: 11. The V gene's germline CDR1 is LNHDA and CDR2 SQIVND (reference sequence). CDR3 length: 16 residues. The CDR3 loop reads CASSGTDRGRGETQYF. CDR3 sequence (DNA): TGTGCCAGTAGTGGGACCGACAGGGGGCGCGGGGAGACCCAGTACTTC.

The chain has TRBV5-8 and TRBJ2-1, with D tentatively TRBD2 (6 bases). CDR3 length: 15 residues. V shed 1 base and J shed 8 bases, with 16 bases lying between them. Germline V lookup: CDR1 SGHTS, CDR2 YDEGEE. The CDR3 spells CASSLWEVAPDEQFF. The CDR3, as DNA: TGTGCCAGCAGCTTGTGGGAGGTCGCGCCCGATGAGCAGTTCTTC.

The chain couples TRBV4-3 to TRBJ1-4; D gene unclear. The CDR3 loop spans 16 amino acids. In germline, CDR1 is LGHNA, CDR2 YSLEER. Between the trimmed V and J ends, which lost 1 base and 3 bases, there was a span of 12 bases. In DNA form, the CDR3 reads TGCGCCAGCAGCCAAGGCCCCCCGGCAGCTAATGAAAAACTGTTTTTT. Translating gives CASSQGPPAANEKLFF.

V and J are TRBV19 and TRBJ2-2; TRBD2 matches 7 bases. Per the germline V gene, CDR1 is LNHDA and CDR2 is SQIVND (reference sequence). The trim removed 3 bases at V and 6 bases at J, leaving 7 bases unmatched. The CDR3 runs 15 residues. The CDR3 DNA reads as TGTGCCAGTAGTATCGGGGGGATAGTCTCCGGGGAGCTGTTTTTT. Protein sequence: CASSIGGIVSGELFF.

The chain carries TRBV11-2 and TRBJ2-3; no definite D call. CDR1 is SGHAT and CDR2 is FQNNGV in the germline V gene. The CDR3 has 11 residues. Trimming took 3 bases from V and 5 from J, leaving 3 bases between them. For the CDR3, the DNA is TGTGCCAGCAGCTTTGAAGATACGCAGTATTTT. Amino acids: CASSFEDTQYF.

V is TRBV6-1 and J is TRBJ1-5; D is ambiguous. V was clipped by 2 bases and J by 9 bases, with 5 bases between them. Germline loops: CDR1 MNHNS, CDR2 SASEGT. There are 11 residues in the CDR3. CDR3 coding DNA: TGTGCCAGCAGTGAACTGTGGCCCCAGCATTTT. Translating it yields CASSELWPQHF.

To note about this clone: Within the sample, other DNA sequences also encode this same CDR3. The chain has TRBV18 and TRBJ1-1; D remains unclear. The CDR3 runs 13 residues. The V gene's germline CDR1 is KGHSH and CDR2 LQKENI. V was clipped by 3 bases and J by 0 bases, with 5 bases between them. CDR3 coding DNA: TGTGCCAGCTCACCCCTAATGAACACTGAAGCTTTCTTT. It translates to CASSPLMNTEAFF.

The count of this clone is one. The chain employs TRBV7-3 and TRBJ1-2; 9 bases map to TRBD1. This CDR3 region has 14 residues. With V trimmed by 5 bases and J by 4 bases, 5 bases remained unmatched. Germline V gives CDR1 SGHTA, CDR2 FQGTGA. CDR3 amino acids: CASSTRQGVYGYTF. Written as DNA, the CDR3 is TGTGCCAGCAGCACGCGACAGGGGGTCTATGGCTACACCTTC.

This clone turned up a few times. The chain combines TRBV2 with TRBJ1-1, with D unresolved. This CDR3 contains 15 residues. The germline V gene encodes CDR1 SNHLY and CDR2 FYNNEI. V was clipped by 1 base and J by 6 bases, with 15 bases between them. The CDR3, as DNA: TGTGCCAGCAGTGAAGTTTTGGGCTCTCTCTCTGAAGCTTTCTTT. Its protein product is CASSEVLGSLSEAFF.

This clone was found a few times. Here the CDR3 reads CASSEQGAGNEQFF. The CDR3 coding sequence is TGTGCCAGCAGTGAACAGGGGGCGGGGAATGAGCAGTTCTTC. The V gene is TRBV11-1, the J gene TRBJ2-1, with TRBD1 matching over 9 bases. V dropped 6 bases and J dropped 7; count of bases not matched to a gene: 7. Germline-derived CDR1 and CDR2 are SGHAT and FQDESV (reference sequence). CDR3 length: 14 amino acids.

In this sample, this clone turned up a few times. The gene calls are TRBV6-2 or TRBV6-3 and TRBJ1-3; D ambiguous. This CDR3 has 18 residues. CDR1 MNHEY and CDR2 SVGEGT come from the germline V gene. V lost 2 bases, J lost 2 bases, and 19 bases lay in between. The CDR3 DNA is TGTGCCAGCAGTTACGGACGGCTGACGGGGAAAGCTGGAAACACCATATATTTT. Translation: CASSYGRLTGKAGNTIYF.

V and J are TRBV2 and TRBJ2-2; perhaps D is TRBD1 or TRBD2 (7 bases each). The ends were cut back, 6 bases at V and 3 bases at J, with 14 bases in the middle. The CDR3 contains 15 residues. Germline CDR1 SNHLY, CDR2 FYNNEI. The CDR3 region is CASRLQGGDTGELFF. DNA for the CDR3: TGTGCCAGCAGGCTCCAGGGGGGGGACACCGGGGAGCTGTTTTTT.

The genes are TRBV18 and TRBJ1-1; D not certain. Germline values: CDR1 KGHSH, CDR2 LQKENI. The CDR3 sequence is 17 residues long. The V end was cut by 2 bases, the J end by 0 bases, with 16 bases between. DNA for the CDR3: TGTGCCAGCTCACCAGTATCCACGAGTTGGGTGAACACTGAAGCTTTCTTT. Encoded protein: CASSPVSTSWVNTEAFF.

This chain connects TRBV21-1 to TRBJ1-5; the D segment call TRBD1 is taken from the table without a DNA check. TRBV21-1 is labeled a pseudogene. The CDR3 has 15 residues. CDR3 DNA: TGTGCCAGCAGCAAAGGTTCAGGGGTGACTCAGCCCCAGCATTTT. Translated: CASSKGSGVTQPQHF.

This chain links TRBV28 with TRBJ2-3; no reliable D call. The germline gives CDR1 MDHEN, CDR2 SYDVKM. The CDR3 loop spans 14 amino acids. Between the trimmed V and J ends, which lost 6 bases and 8 bases, there was a span of 18 bases. Here the CDR3 reads CASSPITSSGTQYF. CDR3 coding DNA: TGTGCCAGCAGCCCAATAACCTCGTCGGGTACGCAGTATTTT.

This chain uses TRBV6-1 with TRBJ1-2, with D unresolved. Germline assignment: CDR1 MNHNS and CDR2 SASEGT. CDR3 length: 11 amino acids. V lost 3 bases and J lost 7, with 6 bases in between. CDR3 coding DNA: TGTGCCAGCAGTGACAGGCTTGGCTACACCTTC. Residues: CASSDRLGYTF.

This chain joins TRBV5-4 and TRBJ1-4, with 7 bases lining up with TRBD1. This CDR3 spans 14 amino acids. Unmatched junction bases numbered 4, after V lost 4 bases and J lost 4 bases. Per germline, CDR1 SGHNT and CDR2 YYREEE (reference sequence). The CDR3 nucleotides are TGTGCCAGCAGCGCGGGACAGATTAATGAAAAACTGTTTTTT. It translates to CASSAGQINEKLFF.

J is TRBJ1-2 and V is TRBV29-1; tentative D call: TRBD1 (5 bases). CDR1 is SQVTM, CDR2 ANQGSEA, per germline. V lost 3 bases, J lost 4 bases, and 27 bases lay in between. This CDR3 is built from 18 residues. CDR3 coding DNA: TGCAGCGTTGAGGTTATTCGGGGCTTTATTCAAGCCACCTATGGCTACACCTTC. Its protein is CSVEVIRGFIQATYGYTF.

This clone was found once. The genes are TRBV16 and TRBJ1-6, with a weak D call TRBD1 (6 bases). Between the trimmed V and J ends, which lost 5 bases and 8 bases, there was a span of 22 bases. This CDR3 has 17 residues. Germline V gene sequence: CDR1 KGHSY, CDR2 FQNENV. The CDR3 here is CASSSNTGTPRDSPLHF. In DNA form, the CDR3 reads TGTGCCAGCAGCTCCAACACAGGGACCCCTAGGGATTCACCCCTCCACTTT.

The gene calls are TRBV7-2 and TRBJ2-2, with 7 positions matching TRBD1. This CDR3 is 14 amino acids long. In germline, CDR1 is SGHTA, CDR2 FQGNSA. Germline trimming cut 4 bases from V and 7 bases from J; bases unmatched to any gene: 6. Here the CDR3 reads CASSSTGAGGELFF. In DNA form, the CDR3 reads TGTGCCAGCAGCTCCACAGGGGCGGGCGGGGAGCTGTTTTTT.

This CDR3 reads CASSPGTGGQPQHF. The CDR3 DNA reads TGTGCCAGCTCACCCGGGACAGGGGGTCAGCCCCAGCATTTT. The rearrangement joins TRBV18 to TRBJ1-5; 11 positions agree with TRBD1. Germline-derived CDR1 and CDR2 are KGHSH and LQKENI. The CDR3 spans 14 residues. With 3 bases clipped from V and 6 bases from J, the junction kept 1 base outside the gene matches.

This clone has just one count. The chain employs TRBV6-5 and TRBJ1-6, with 9 bases fitting TRBD1. The CDR3 covers 15 residues. Germline V gives CDR1 MNHEY, CDR2 SVGAGI. V gave up 6 bases and J gave up 5 bases; unmatched junction bases: 5. Here the CDR3 reads CASRIRDRDNSPLHF. CDR3 bases: TGTGCCAGCAGGATCCGGGACAGGGATAATTCACCCCTCCACTTT.

The chain has TRBV19 and TRBJ1-5; 8 bases are a match to TRBD1. The CDR3 covers 15 residues. Germline CDR1 is LNHDA and CDR2 is SQIVND (reference sequence). J was trimmed by 1 base and V by 6 bases; bases with no gene match: 5. The CDR3 bases are TGTGCCAGTAGCCCGACAGGGGAGAGCAATCAGCCCCAGCATTTT. Amino acids: CASSPTGESNQPQHF.

This clone was found once. The chain recombines TRBV5-1 with TRBJ2-6, with 8 nucleotides matching TRBD2. This CDR3 has 18 residues. Germline V gives CDR1 SGHRS, CDR2 YFSETQ. J gave up 0 bases and V 0 bases, and 5 bases lay outside the gene matches. The DNA of the CDR3 is TGCGCCAGCAGCTTGGGTAGCGGGGCCCTCTCTGGGGCCAACGTCCTGACTTTC. Translating gives CASSLGSGALSGANVLTF.

On this clone: Different DNA sequences within this sample yield the same CDR3. The rearrangement uses TRBV7-3 and TRBJ1-1; D not resolved. Germline assignment: CDR1 SGHTA and CDR2 FQGTGA. V gave up 0 bases and J gave up 1 base, with 3 bases separating them. This CDR3 region has 13 residues. The DNA for the CDR3 is TGTGCCAGCAGCTTAACAGGGAACACTGAAGCTTTCTTT. The encoded protein is CASSLTGNTEAFF.

V gene TRBV13 combines with J gene TRBJ1-4; perhaps TRBD1 as D (5 bases). The CDR3 spans 12 residues. V dropped 4 bases and J dropped 8 bases, with 8 bases sitting between them. Germline CDR1 is PRHDT and CDR2 is FYEKMQ (reference sequence). The CDR3 reads CASSSRTEKLFF. CDR3 nucleotide sequence: TGTGCCAGCAGCTCCCGGACAGAAAAACTGTTTTTT.

CDR3 residues: CASSLNPSGGHNEQFF. CDR3 sequence (DNA): TGTGCCAGCAGCTTAAATCCTAGCGGGGGGCACAATGAGCAGTTCTTC. The chain carries TRBV7-9 and TRBJ2-1, with TRBD2 matching over 11 bases. The V gene end was trimmed by 2 bases and the J gene end by 5 bases; junction bases not matched to a gene: 5. This CDR3 comprises 16 residues. Germline V lookup: CDR1 SEHNR, CDR2 FQNEAQ (reference sequence).